One T cell receptor beta chain is described in this entry. This CDR3 is 15 amino acids long. J was trimmed by 4 bases and V by 7 bases; bases with no gene match: 10. CDR1 is SNHLY, CDR2 FYNNEI, per germline. The sample belongs to a study of blood T cells in healthy people across ages. It was with a sample-barcoded 5' primer and a J-beta primer mix that a second PCR of roughly 7 to 12 cycles was run. The yield of each sample was at least 2.5 million CDR3-containing paired-end reads. TCRdb passed the 5' RACE reads through MiXCR, listing each CDR3 protein once. The sample lists roughly 800,000 distinct CDR3 sequences, 25% occurring once. This same sample was also part of a study on T cells of mothers and their children. From that paper: The sample comes from roughly 9 healthy Caucasian donors: mothers and children. Related mother-child pairs shared marginally more repertoire than unrelated pairs, though not significantly.

The chain uses TRBV2 and TRBJ1-5; 7 nucleotides agree with TRBD1. This TCR derives from a boy between 5 and 17 years old in good health. The sequenced material came from blood. In DNA, the CDR3 is TGTGCCAGCACGAATCGACAGGGAGAAAATCAGCCCCAGCATTTT. Its translation is CASTNRQGENQPQHF. Full variable domain (rest looked up from reference TRBV2 and TRBJ1-5): EPEVTQTPSHQVTQMGQEVILRCVPISNHLYFYWYRQILGQKVEFLVSFYNNEISEKSEIFDDQFSVERPDGSNFTLKIRSTKLEDSAMYFCASTNRQGENQPQHFGDGTRLSIL.